These 28 T cell receptor beta chains were sequenced from one sample in a study of technical replicates of blood from a few donors. The protocol was immunoSEQ multiplex PCR, while the TCRdb copy is restricted to in-frame clones and leaves out a portion. The table has tens of thousands of clones, around nine tenths seen once. The material sequenced was T cells isolated from PBMCs. Receptor source: a human donor in good health.

This clone has just one count. V and J are TRBV5-4 and TRBJ2-1; 7 nucleotides align to TRBD2. J lost 6 bases, V lost 0 bases, and 3 bases had no gene match. This CDR3 region has 14 residues. CDR1 is SGHNT, CDR2 YYREEE, per germline (reference sequence). DNA for the CDR3: TGTGCCAGCAGCTTGGCGGGAGGTGTCAATGAGCAGTTCTTC. Residues: CASSLAGGVNEQFF.

V and J are TRBV7-7 and TRBJ2-5; D is perhaps TRBD2 (5 bases). Germline CDR1 SSHAT, CDR2 FNYEAQ (reference sequence). CDR3 length equals 13 residues. Trimming shortened V by 5 bases and J by 2 bases, and 9 bases separated the two germline ends. The CDR3 coding sequence is TGTGCCAGCAGCCTTAGACTACAAGAGACCCAGTACTTC. Its translation: CASSLRLQETQYF.

This chain links TRBV4-1 with TRBJ1-6; D remains ambiguous. Germline CDR1 reads MGHRA; CDR2 reads YSYEKL. Trimming removed 3 bases from V and 0 bases from J, with 3 bases in between. The CDR3 covers 14 residues. The CDR3: CASSQSSYNSPLHF. CDR3 nucleotides: TGCGCCAGCAGCCAGAGCTCCTATAATTCACCCCTCCACTTT.

This clone appeared a few times. The V call is TRBV30, the J call TRBJ2-7; a weak D match, TRBD1 (6 bases). The CDR3 contains 12 residues. Between the trimmed V and J ends, which lost 3 bases and 3 bases, there was a span of 9 bases. Looked up from germline, CDR1 is GTSNPN and CDR2 is SVGIG (reference sequence). The CDR3 DNA reads as TGTGCCTGGAGCGTGACAGGCTACGAGCAGTACTTC. Translation gives CAWSVTGYEQYF. Together with reference TRBV30 and TRBJ2-7, the CDR3 gives the full variable domain: SQTIHQWPATLVQPVGSPLSLECTVEGTSNPNLYWYRQAAGRGLQLLFYSVGIGQISSEVPQNLSASRPQDRQFILSSKKLLLSDSGFYLCAWSVTGYEQYFGPGTRLTVT.

This sequence joins TRBV28 and TRBJ2-7; 7 bases map to TRBD1. The CDR3 runs 15 residues. Germline CDR1 reads MDHEN; CDR2 reads SYDVKM. Trimming removed 3 bases from V and 2 bases from J; junction bases left unmatched: 7. CDR3 region: CASSFFQGVTYEQYF. The CDR3 region has the DNA TGTGCCAGCAGTTTCTTTCAGGGGGTTACCTACGAGCAGTACTTC.

The genes are TRBV27 and TRBJ2-7; D possibly corresponds to TRBD2 (6 bases). The germline V and J ends were trimmed by 8 bases and 6 bases, with 17 bases remaining between them. CDR1 and CDR2 (germline): MNHEY, SMNVEV (reference sequence). The CDR3 length is 13 residues. CDR3 amino acids: CASLSGVNGEQYF. For the CDR3, the DNA is TGTGCCAGCCTCTCGGGGGTGAATGGCGAGCAGTACTTC.

V is TRBV28 and J is TRBJ1-2; 7 nucleotides match TRBD1. V was clipped by 2 bases and J by 6 bases; unmatched bases: 15. The CDR3 runs 17 residues. CDR1 is MDHEN, CDR2 SYDVKM, per germline. This CDR3 is CASSLEYRQGRKNGYTF. The CDR3 DNA sequence: TGTGCCAGCAGTTTAGAGTATAGACAGGGACGGAAAAATGGCTACACCTTC.

The gene calls are TRBV4-1 and TRBJ2-1; D remains unclear. CDR3 length equals 11 residues. Trimming pared 1 base from V and 9 bases from J, leaving 4 bases between. Germline V gene lookup returns CDR1 MGHRA and CDR2 YSYEKL. CDR3 DNA: TGCGCCAGCAGCCAAGGGAGTGAGCAGTTCTTC. Encoded protein: CASSQGSEQFF.

CDR3: CASSYRGTSGNTIYF. The CDR3 DNA reads as TGTGCCAGCAGTTACAGGGGGACCTCTGGAAACACCATATATTTT. J is TRBJ1-3 and V is TRBV11-3; 8 bases are shared with TRBD1. The V and J ends lost 6 bases and 0 bases, in that order; junction bases with no gene match: 4. Germline CDR1 SGHNT, CDR2 YENEEA. The CDR3 is 15 amino acids.

This clone was found once. In DNA, the CDR3 is TGTGCCATCAGTGAGTGGGTAGCTAGCGGGAGGCAAAGCACAGATACGCAGTATTTT. Translating gives CAISEWVASGRQSTDTQYF. The chain employs TRBV10-3 and TRBJ2-3; 11 nucleotides align to TRBD2. Trimming removed 1 base from V and 0 bases from J; junction bases left unmatched: 9. Germline V lookup: CDR1 ENHRY, CDR2 SYGVKD. The CDR3 has 19 amino acids.

The rearrangement links TRBV5-6 to TRBJ2-3; 10 bases are a match to TRBD1. The CDR3 covers 13 residues. CDR1 and CDR2 (germline): SGHDT, YYEEEE. V shed 7 bases, J shed 3 bases, and the junction held 2 bases outside the gene matches. CDR3 region: CASVGQGTDTQYF. The DNA of the CDR3 is TGTGCCAGCGTGGGACAGGGGACAGATACGCAGTATTTT.

The chain carries TRBV11-2 and TRBJ1-4, with D possibly TRBD1 on 6 matching bases. CDR3 size: 15 residues. Germline V gives CDR1 SGHAT, CDR2 FQNNGV. Trimming shortened V by 5 bases and J by 3 bases, and 13 bases separated the two germline ends. CDR3 bases: TGTGCCAGCAGCGTAACAGGGTTTCCTAATGAAAAACTGTTTTTT. It specifies CASSVTGFPNEKLFF.

V is TRBV5-1 and J is TRBJ1-1, with 9 bases identical to TRBD1. V was clipped by 4 bases and J by 4 bases; unmatched bases: 5. This CDR3 comprises 14 residues. Germline CDR1 is SGHRS and CDR2 is YFSETQ. The CDR3 DNA is TGCGCCAGCAGCACCGGACAGGGGAGCACTGAAGCTTTCTTT. This encodes CASSTGQGSTEAFF. Looking up the rest from reference TRBV5-1 and TRBJ1-1 gives the full variable domain: KAGVTQTPRYLIKTRGQQVTLSCSPISGHRSVSWYQQTPGQGLQFLFEYFSETQRNKGNFPGRFSGRQFSNSRSEMNVSTLELGDSALYLCASSTGQGSTEAFFGQGTRLTVV.

The CDR3 region has the DNA TGTGCCAGCTCACCCAACAGGGGCGGTGGAGACACTGAAGCTTTCTTT. This sequence encodes CASSPNRGGGDTEAFF. The V call is TRBV18, the J call TRBJ1-1; 7 bases are shared with TRBD1. Germline V CDR1 and CDR2: KGHSH, LQKENI. This CDR3 has 16 amino acids. J gave up 3 bases and V 3 bases, and 10 bases lay outside the gene matches.

This chain uses TRBV5-6 with TRBJ2-1, with a weak D call TRBD2 (6 bases). The CDR3 extends over 15 amino acids. V was shortened by 4 bases and J by 10 bases, with 21 bases between the two germline ends. Per germline, CDR1 SGHDT and CDR2 YYEEEE. The CDR3 sequence is CASSPSREPAEEQFF. The CDR3 nucleotides read TGTGCCAGCAGCCCCAGCCGGGAGCCGGCGGAGGAGCAGTTCTTC.

V is TRBV25-1 and J is TRBJ2-3; 10 bases match TRBD2. CDR1 and CDR2 (germline): MGHDK, SYGVNS. V trimming: 6 bases; J trimming: 10 bases; junction bases outside the gene matches: 13. This CDR3 comprises 15 residues. The CDR3 coding sequence is TGTGCCAGCAGCGAAATAGCGGGGGGAGTAGAGGCGCAGTATTTT. Residues: CASSEIAGGVEAQYF.

A word on this clone: At one boundary the junction diverges from the germline segment, which might be a read error. The V and J genes are TRBV25-1 and TRBJ1-3, with 9 bases matching TRBD1. Germline V gene lookup returns CDR1 MGHDK and CDR2 SYGVNS. The CDR3 extends over 12 amino acids. Here the CDR3 reads CGTGNSGNTIYF. The CDR3 region has the DNA TGCGGGACAGGGAACTCTGGAAACACCATATATTTT.

This chain uses TRBV7-9 with TRBJ2-7; 8 bases align to TRBD1. V trimming: 0 bases; J trimming: 3 bases; junction bases outside the gene matches: 7. This CDR3 spans 16 amino acids. Germline values: CDR1 SEHNR, CDR2 FQNEAQ (reference sequence). CDR3 bases: TGTGCCAGCAGCTTAGCGGGGGACAGGATCCGCTACGAGCAGTACTTC. Translating it yields CASSLAGDRIRYEQYF.

This sequence joins TRBV11-2 and TRBJ1-3, with 8 bases that match TRBD1. V shed 5 bases, J shed 5 bases, and the junction held 14 bases outside the gene matches. The CDR3 covers 17 residues. Germline CDR1 reads SGHAT; CDR2 reads FQNNGV. CDR3 sequence: CASSHPGQGTARNTIYF. The CDR3 DNA sequence: TGTGCCAGCAGCCACCCCGGACAGGGAACGGCGAGAAACACCATATATTTT.

The chain joins TRBV2 to TRBJ2-3; D gene ambiguous. CDR3 size: 11 residues. V lost 7 bases and J 2 bases, leaving 4 bases between the germline ends. Germline loops: CDR1 SNHLY, CDR2 FYNNEI. Here the CDR3 DNA reads TGTGCCAGCATCTACACAGATACGCAGTATTTT. This encodes CASIYTDTQYF.

This chain links TRBV11-2 with TRBJ2-3; 7 positions agree with TRBD2. Germline CDR1 and CDR2: SGHAT and FQNNGV. The CDR3 length is 15 residues. The V segment lost 3 bases and the J segment 0 bases; nucleotides outside the gene matches: 3. The CDR3 DNA reads TGTGCCAGCAGCTTGGGACTATACAGCACAGATACGCAGTATTTT. Protein: CASSLGLYSTDTQYF.

This sequence joins TRBV6-5 and TRBJ2-5; D not resolved. Trimming stripped 0 bases from V and 2 bases from J, with 10 bases between. This CDR3 comprises 15 residues. Germline V lookup: CDR1 MNHEY, CDR2 SVGAGI. In DNA, the CDR3 is TGTGCCAGCAGTTACTCGAGGTCCACTCAAGAGACCCAGTACTTC. Its translation: CASSYSRSTQETQYF.

The chain couples TRBV5-1 to TRBJ2-4, with 7 bases identical to TRBD2. The CDR3 contains 14 residues. V dropped 0 bases and J dropped 8; count of bases not matched to a gene: 5. Germline CDR1 is SGHRS and CDR2 is YFSETQ. The CDR3 reads CASSLAQGGDIQYF. The DNA of the CDR3 is TGCGCCAGCAGCTTGGCCCAGGGAGGGGACATTCAGTACTTC.

The chain joins TRBV11-2 to TRBJ2-1; 9 nucleotides align to TRBD2. The CDR3 consists of 14 residues. Unmatched junction bases numbered 7, after V lost 4 bases and J lost 9 bases. Per germline, CDR1 SGHAT and CDR2 FQNNGV. The CDR3 sequence is CASSSGTSSSEQFF. The CDR3 DNA reads as TGTGCCAGCAGCTCCGGGACTAGCAGTAGTGAGCAGTTCTTC.

This rearrangement joins TRBV18 to TRBJ1-5; 10 bases align to TRBD1. Trimming cost V 4 bases and J 1 base; bases outside gene matches: 4. The V gene's germline CDR1 is KGHSH and CDR2 LQKENI. This CDR3 region has 16 residues. The CDR3 protein is CASSQGTGASNQPQHF. The CDR3, as DNA: TGTGCCAGCTCACAGGGGACAGGGGCCAGCAATCAGCCCCAGCATTTT.

This clone was recorded once. CDR3 bases: TGTGCCAGCAGTGATTACGTTAGGACAGGGGGCGAAAAACTGTTTTTT. Translated: CASSDYVRTGGEKLFF. V and J are TRBV25-1 and TRBJ1-4, with 11 positions matching TRBD1. This CDR3 comprises 16 residues. CDR1 and CDR2 from the germline V gene are MGHDK and SYGVNS. Unmatched junction bases numbered 8, after V lost 3 bases and J lost 8 bases.

The genes are TRBV11-3 and TRBJ2-1, with 12 bases lining up with TRBD2. Germline V gene lookup returns CDR1 SGHNT and CDR2 YENEEA. This CDR3 is 16 amino acids long. V shed 5 bases, J shed 2 bases, and the junction held 4 bases outside the gene matches. The CDR3 region is CASSQLAGGTYNEQFF. The CDR3 coding sequence is TGTGCCAGCAGCCAACTAGCGGGGGGAACCTACAATGAGCAGTTCTTC.

The CDR3 region has the DNA TGTGCCAGCAGCTTAGGGGTAGCGTCTACCTACGAGCAGTACTTC. Translation gives CASSLGVASTYEQYF. The rearrangement links TRBV11-2 to TRBJ2-7; possible D gene TRBD2, 5 bases. The CDR3 sequence is 15 residues long. Germline V gene sequence: CDR1 SGHAT, CDR2 FQNNGV. V was shortened by 1 base and J by 2 bases, with 12 bases between the two germline ends.